This T cell receptor (beta chain) was recorded in a study of OX40 agonist ivuxolimab in advanced cancers. Whole-study context: The drug used for patients, ivuxolimab, was an agonistic anti-OX40 (CD134) antibody.

The CDR3 consists of 15 residues. V was trimmed by 3 bases and J by 1 base, leaving 10 bases between them. Germline assignment: CDR1 LNHDA and CDR2 SQIVND (reference sequence). Assay used: immunoSEQ multiplex PCR; TCRdb lists only in-frame clones, some missing. The sample shows 98,000 or so clones, more than 85% of them seen only once. This specimen consisted of CD4+ or CD8+ T cells sorted from blood, obtained in a trial of the OX40 agonist ivuxolimab. The chain has TRBV19 and TRBJ1-5; D ambiguous. This clonotype was sampled from an adult with an advanced solid tumor such as melanoma, head and neck, liver or kidney cancer. In DNA form, the CDR3 reads TGTGCCAGTAGTATCAATGGGGTAAGCAATCAGCCCCAGCATTTT. It is translated as CASSINGVSNQPQHF.